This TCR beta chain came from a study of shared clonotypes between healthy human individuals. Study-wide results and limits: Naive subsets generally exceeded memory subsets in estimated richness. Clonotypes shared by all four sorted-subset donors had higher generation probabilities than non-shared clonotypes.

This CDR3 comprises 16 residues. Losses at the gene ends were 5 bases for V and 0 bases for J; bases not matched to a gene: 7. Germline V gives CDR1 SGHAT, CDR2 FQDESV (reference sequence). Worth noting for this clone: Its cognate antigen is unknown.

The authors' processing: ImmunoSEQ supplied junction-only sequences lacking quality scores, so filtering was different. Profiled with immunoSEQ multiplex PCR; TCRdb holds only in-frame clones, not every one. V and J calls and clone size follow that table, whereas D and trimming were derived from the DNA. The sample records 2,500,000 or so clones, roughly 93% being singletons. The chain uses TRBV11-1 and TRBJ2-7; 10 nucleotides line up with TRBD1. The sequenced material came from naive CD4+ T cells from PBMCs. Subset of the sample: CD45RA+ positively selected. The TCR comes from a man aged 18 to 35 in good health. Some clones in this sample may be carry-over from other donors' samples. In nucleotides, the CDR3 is TGTGCCAGCAGCAAACCGGGACAGGGGACCTCCTACGAGCAGTACTTC. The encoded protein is CASSKPGQGTSYEQYF.